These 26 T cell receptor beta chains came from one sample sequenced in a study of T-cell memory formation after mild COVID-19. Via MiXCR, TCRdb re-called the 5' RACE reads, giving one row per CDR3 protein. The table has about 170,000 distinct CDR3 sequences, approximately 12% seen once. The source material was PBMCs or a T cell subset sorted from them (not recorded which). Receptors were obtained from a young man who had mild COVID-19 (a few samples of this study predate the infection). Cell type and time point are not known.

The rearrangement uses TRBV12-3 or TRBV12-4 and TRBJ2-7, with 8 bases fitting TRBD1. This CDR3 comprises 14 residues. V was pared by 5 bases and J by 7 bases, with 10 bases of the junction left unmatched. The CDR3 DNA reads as TGTGCCAGCAGTATCGACAGGGGAGTAGGAGAGCAGTACGTC. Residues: CASSIDRGVGEQYV.

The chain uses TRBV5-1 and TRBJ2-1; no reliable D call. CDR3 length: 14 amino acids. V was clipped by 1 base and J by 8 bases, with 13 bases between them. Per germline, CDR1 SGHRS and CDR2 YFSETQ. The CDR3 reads CASSLSFRGDEQFF. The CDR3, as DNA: TGCGCCAGCAGCTTGTCCTTTAGAGGTGATGAGCAGTTCTTC.

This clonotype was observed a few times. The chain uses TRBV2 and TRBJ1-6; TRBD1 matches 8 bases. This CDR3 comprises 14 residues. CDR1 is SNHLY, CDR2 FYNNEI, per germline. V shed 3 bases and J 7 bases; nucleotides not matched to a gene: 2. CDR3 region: CASSDRTGNSPLHF. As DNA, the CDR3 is TGTGCCAGCAGTGACCGGACAGGGAATTCACCCCTCCACTTT.

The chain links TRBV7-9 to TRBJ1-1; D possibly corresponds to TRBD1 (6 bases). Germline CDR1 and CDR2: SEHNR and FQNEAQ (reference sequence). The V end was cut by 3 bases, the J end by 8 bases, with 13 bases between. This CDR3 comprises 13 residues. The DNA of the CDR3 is TGTGCCAGCAGCTTTGGGGGACAAAGCGAAGCTTTCTTT. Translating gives CASSFGGQSEAFF.

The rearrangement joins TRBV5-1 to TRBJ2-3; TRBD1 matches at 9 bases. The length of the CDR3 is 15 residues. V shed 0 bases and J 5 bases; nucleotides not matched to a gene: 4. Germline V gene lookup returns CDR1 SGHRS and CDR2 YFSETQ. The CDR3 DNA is TGCGCCAGCAGCTTGGAGGGACAGGGAGAAGATACGCAGTATTTT. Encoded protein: CASSLEGQGEDTQYF.

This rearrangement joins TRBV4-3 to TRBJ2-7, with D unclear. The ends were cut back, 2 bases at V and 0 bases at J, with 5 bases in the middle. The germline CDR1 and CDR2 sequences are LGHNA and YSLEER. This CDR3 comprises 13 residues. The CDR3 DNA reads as TGCGCCAGCAGCCAAAGACACTCCTACGAGCAGTACTTC. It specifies CASSQRHSYEQYF.

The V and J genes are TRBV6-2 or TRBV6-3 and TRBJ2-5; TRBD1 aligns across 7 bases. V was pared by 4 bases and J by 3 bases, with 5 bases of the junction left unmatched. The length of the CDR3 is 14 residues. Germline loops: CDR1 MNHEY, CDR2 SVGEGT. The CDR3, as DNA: TGTGCCAGCAGTTCCCGGGACAGAGAAGAGACCCAGTACTTC. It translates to CASSSRDREETQYF.

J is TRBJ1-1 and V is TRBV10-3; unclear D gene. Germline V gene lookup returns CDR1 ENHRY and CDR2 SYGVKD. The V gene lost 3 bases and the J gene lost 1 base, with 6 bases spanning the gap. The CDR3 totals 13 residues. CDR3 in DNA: TGTGCCATCAGTGATTTAGAGAACACTGAAGCTTTCTTT. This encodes CAISDLENTEAFF.

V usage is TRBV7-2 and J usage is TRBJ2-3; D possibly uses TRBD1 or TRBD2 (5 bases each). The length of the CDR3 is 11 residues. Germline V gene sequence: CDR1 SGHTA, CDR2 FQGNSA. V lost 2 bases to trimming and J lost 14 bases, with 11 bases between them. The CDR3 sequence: CASSLRGPAYF. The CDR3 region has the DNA TGTGCCAGCAGCTTACGGGGCCCGGCGTATTTT.

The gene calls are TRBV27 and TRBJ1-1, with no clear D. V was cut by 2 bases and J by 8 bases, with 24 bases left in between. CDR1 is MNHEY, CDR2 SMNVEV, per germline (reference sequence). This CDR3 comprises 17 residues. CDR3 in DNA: TGTGCCAGCAGTTTAAATTACGGTCCGATCTCTTACTCGGAAGCTTTCTTT. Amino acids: CASSLNYGPISYSEAFF.

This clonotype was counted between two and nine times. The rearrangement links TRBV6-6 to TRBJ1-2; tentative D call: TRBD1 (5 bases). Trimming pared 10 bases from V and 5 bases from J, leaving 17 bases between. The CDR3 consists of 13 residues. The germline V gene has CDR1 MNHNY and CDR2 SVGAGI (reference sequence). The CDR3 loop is CATNPGSHYGYTF. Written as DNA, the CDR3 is TGTGCCACTAACCCAGGGTCCCATTATGGCTACACCTTC.

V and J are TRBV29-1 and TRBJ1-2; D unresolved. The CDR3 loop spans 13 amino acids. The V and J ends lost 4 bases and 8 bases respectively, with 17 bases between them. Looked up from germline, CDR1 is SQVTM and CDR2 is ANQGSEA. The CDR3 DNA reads TGCAGCGTTGGCGGGCAAGAGTTATGGGGCTACACCTTC. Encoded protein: CSVGGQELWGYTF.

CDR3 in DNA: TGTGCCAGCAGCCCGGACAGGGCTAGGACTGAAGCTTTCTTT. This sequence encodes CASSPDRARTEAFF. V and J are TRBV7-2 and TRBJ1-1, with TRBD1 identical over 8 bases. Germline values: CDR1 SGHTA, CDR2 FQGNSA. This CDR3 has 14 residues. J lost 5 bases, V lost 5 bases, and 7 bases had no gene match. Full variable domain (rest looked up from reference TRBV7-2 and TRBJ1-1): GAGVSQSPSNKVTEKGKDVELRCDPISGHTALYWYRQSLGQGLEFLIYFQGNSAPDKSGLPSDRFSAERTGGSVSTLTIQRTQQEDSAVYLCASSPDRARTEAFFGQGTRLTVV.

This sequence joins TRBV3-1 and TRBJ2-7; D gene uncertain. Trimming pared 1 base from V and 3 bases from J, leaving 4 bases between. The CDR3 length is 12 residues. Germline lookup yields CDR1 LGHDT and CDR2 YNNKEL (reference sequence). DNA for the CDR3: TGTGCCAGCAGCCAAGTTGGCTACGAGCAGTACTTC. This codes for CASSQVGYEQYF.

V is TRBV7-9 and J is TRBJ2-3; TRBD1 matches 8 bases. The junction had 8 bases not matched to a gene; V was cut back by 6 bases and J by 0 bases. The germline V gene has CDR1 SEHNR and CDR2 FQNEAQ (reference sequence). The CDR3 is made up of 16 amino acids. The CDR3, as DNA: TGTGCCAGCAGACCTCGACAGGGGACTAGCACAGATACGCAGTATTTT. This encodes CASRPRQGTSTDTQYF.

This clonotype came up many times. The CDR3 loop reads CASSFVPSNEQFF. CDR3 nucleotide sequence: TGTGCCAGCAGCTTCGTGCCCTCTAATGAGCAGTTCTTC. The chain recombines TRBV6-2 or TRBV6-3 with TRBJ2-1; no reliable D call. CDR3 length: 13 amino acids. The V end lost 6 bases, the J end lost 7 bases, and 13 bases lay between the germline ends. CDR1 is MNHEY and CDR2 is SVGEGT in the germline V gene.

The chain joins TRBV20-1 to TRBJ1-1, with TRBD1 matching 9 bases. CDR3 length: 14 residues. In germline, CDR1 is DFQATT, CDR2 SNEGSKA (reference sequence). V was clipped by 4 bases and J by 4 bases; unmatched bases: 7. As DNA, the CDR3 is TGCAGTGCTACCCCGGGACAGGGAGGCACTGAAGCTTTCTTT. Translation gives CSATPGQGGTEAFF.

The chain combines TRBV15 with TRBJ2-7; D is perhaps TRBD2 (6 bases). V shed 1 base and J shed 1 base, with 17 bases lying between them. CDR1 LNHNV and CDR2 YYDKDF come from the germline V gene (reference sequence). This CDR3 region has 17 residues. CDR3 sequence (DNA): TGTGCCACCAGCAGAGTCCCCGGGACTTCCGTTTCCTACGAGCAGTACTTC. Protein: CATSRVPGTSVSYEQYF.

The CDR3 sequence is CASRRGTTGSSYEQYF. CDR3 in DNA: TGTGCCAGCAGGCGCGGGACGACGGGAAGCTCCTACGAGCAGTACTTC. The chain combines TRBV6-5 with TRBJ2-7; D possibly corresponds to TRBD2 (6 bases). Trimming removed 6 bases at V and 0 bases at J, with 18 bases between. The CDR3 spans 16 residues. CDR1 and CDR2 (germline): MNHEY, SVGAGI.

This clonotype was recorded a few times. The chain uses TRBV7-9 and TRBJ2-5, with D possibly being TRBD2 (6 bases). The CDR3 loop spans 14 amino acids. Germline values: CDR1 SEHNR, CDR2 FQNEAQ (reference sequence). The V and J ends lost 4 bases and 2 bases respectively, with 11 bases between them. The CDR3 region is CASSSPSAQETQYF. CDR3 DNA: TGTGCCAGCAGCTCCCCTAGCGCGCAAGAGACCCAGTACTTC.

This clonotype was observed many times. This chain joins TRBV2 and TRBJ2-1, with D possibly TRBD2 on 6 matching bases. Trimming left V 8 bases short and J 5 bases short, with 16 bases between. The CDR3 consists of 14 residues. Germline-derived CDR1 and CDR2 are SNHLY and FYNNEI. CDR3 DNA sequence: TGTGCCAGCCGCCTATGGGGGGAGGACAATGAGCAGTTCTTC. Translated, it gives CASRLWGEDNEQFF.

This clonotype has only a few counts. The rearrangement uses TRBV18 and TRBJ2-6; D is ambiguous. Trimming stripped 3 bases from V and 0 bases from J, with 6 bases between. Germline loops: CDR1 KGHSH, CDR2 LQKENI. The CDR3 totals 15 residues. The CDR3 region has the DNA TGTGCCAGCTCACCCGCAGACTCTGGGGCCAACGTCCTGACTTTC. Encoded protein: CASSPADSGANVLTF.

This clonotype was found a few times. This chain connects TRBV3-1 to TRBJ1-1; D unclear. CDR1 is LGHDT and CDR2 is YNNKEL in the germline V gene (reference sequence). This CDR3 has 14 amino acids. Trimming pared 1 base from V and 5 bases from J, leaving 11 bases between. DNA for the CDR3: TGTGCCAGCAGCCAAGTCGGCGGGCGGACTGAAGCTTTCTTT. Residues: CASSQVGGRTEAFF.

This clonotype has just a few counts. The CDR3 DNA follows: TGTGCCAGCAGGCCTCGGACAGGGGACGAGCAGTACGTC. Translated, it gives CASRPRTGDEQYV. The rearrangement uses TRBV6-2 or TRBV6-3 and TRBJ2-7; 9 nucleotides agree with TRBD1. The V segment lost 6 bases and the J segment 5 bases; nucleotides outside the gene matches: 5. From germline, CDR1 is MNHEY and CDR2 SVGEGT. This CDR3 has 13 amino acids.

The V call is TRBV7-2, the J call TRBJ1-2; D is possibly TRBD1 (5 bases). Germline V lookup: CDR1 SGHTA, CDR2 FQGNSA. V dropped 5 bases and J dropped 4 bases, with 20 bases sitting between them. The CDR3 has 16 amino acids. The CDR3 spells CASSKRPASGGYGYTF. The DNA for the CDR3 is TGTGCCAGCAGCAAAAGACCGGCCTCCGGGGGCTATGGCTACACCTTC.

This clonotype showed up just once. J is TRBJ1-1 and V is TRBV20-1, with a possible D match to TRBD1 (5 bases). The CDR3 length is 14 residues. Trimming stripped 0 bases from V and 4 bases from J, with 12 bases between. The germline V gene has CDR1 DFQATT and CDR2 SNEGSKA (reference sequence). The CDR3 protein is CSARDQGGPTEAFF. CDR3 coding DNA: TGCAGTGCTAGAGATCAGGGAGGGCCCACTGAAGCTTTCTTT.